This T cell receptor beta chain was identified in a study of OX40 agonist ivuxolimab in advanced cancers. This CDR3 is built from 16 residues. Germline V CDR1 and CDR2: SGHTA, FQGNSA. Germline trimming cut 0 bases from V and 4 bases from J; bases unmatched to any gene: 8. A word on this clone: Antigen specificity is unknown.

Study findings and constraints: Normalized T-cell clonal expansion was also low in some nonresponders.

Systemic immunosuppression or autoimmune disease history was grounds to exclude patients. Sequencing used immunoSEQ multiplex PCR; TCRdb keeps in-frame clones, though not all of them. This sample carries 60,000 to 85,000 clones, around 85% of them seen once, and the ten largest clones take around 2%. The sequence derives from an adult with an advanced solid tumor such as melanoma, head and neck, liver or kidney cancer. The sample here was CD4+ or CD8+ T cells sorted from blood, taken in a trial of the OX40 agonist ivuxolimab. The chain is built from TRBV7-2 and TRBJ2-5; 7 bases agree with TRBD2. CDR3: CASSLALAEGRETQYF. CDR3 nucleotide sequence: TGTGCCAGCAGCTTAGCGCTAGCGGAGGGGAGAGAGACCCAGTACTTC.